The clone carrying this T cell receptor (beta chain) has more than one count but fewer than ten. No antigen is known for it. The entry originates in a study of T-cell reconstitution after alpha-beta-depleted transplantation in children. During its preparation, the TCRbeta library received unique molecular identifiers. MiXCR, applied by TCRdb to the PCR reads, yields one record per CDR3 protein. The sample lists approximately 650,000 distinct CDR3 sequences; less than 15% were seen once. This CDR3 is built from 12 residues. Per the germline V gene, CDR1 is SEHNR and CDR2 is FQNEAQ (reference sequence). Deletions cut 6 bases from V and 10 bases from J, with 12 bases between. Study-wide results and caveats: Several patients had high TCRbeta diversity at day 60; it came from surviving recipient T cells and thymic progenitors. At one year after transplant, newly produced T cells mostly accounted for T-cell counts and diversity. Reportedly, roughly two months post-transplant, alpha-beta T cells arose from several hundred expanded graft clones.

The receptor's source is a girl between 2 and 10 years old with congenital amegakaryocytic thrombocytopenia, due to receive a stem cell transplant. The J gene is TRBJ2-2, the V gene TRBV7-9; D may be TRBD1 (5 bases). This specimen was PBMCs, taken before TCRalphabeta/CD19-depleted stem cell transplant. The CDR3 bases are TGTGCCAGCAGGAGCCAACAGGAGGAGCTGTTTTTT. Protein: CASRSQQEELFF.